The clone carrying this T cell receptor (beta chain) occurred a few times. What it binds is unknown. The data were obtained in a study of identical twins. The CDR3 contains 14 residues. V lost 4 bases and J lost 2, with 12 bases in between. From germline, CDR1 is SGHRS and CDR2 YFSETQ. Template switching, a step in the protocol, added a universal primer site, and cDNA carried unique molecular identifiers. TCRdb analysed the 5' RACE reads with MiXCR anew, one entry per CDR3 protein. The data show 350,000 or so distinct CDR3 sequences, 10% to 15% seen once. Study-level findings and limits: Abundant beta clonotypes from cord blood bore fewer insertions; memory repertoires lacked this pattern.

The same sample was also studied in work on yellow fever vaccine responses in identical twins. That report notes: Twins showed a vaccine T cell response that reportedly seemed partly convergent, partly personalized.

The clonotype was recovered from a woman younger than 35 in good health. The V call is TRBV5-1, the J call TRBJ2-5; D is perhaps TRBD1 (6 bases). The sequenced sample consisted of CD8+ T cells sorted from blood. CDR3 DNA sequence: TGCGCCAGCAGCCATGGACAGTCACAAGAGACCCAGTACTTC. This sequence encodes CASSHGQSQETQYF.